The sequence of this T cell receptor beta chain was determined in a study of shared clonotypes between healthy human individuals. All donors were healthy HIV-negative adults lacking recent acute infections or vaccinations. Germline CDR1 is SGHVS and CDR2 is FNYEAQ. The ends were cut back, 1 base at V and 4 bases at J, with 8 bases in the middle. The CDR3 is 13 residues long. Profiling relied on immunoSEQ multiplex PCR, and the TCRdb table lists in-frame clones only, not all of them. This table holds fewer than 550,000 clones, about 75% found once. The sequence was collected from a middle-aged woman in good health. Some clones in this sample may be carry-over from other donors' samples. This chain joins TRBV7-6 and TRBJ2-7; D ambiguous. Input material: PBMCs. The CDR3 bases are TGTGCCAGCAGCTTAGGGCAGCAGTACGAGCAGTACTTC. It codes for CASSLGQQYEQYF.